Here is one T cell receptor (beta chain) with its context. It has no known antigen specificity. At one end, the junction sequence differs from germline, possibly due to a read error. The germline V gene gives CDR1 as MNHEY and CDR2 as SVGAGI. From its cysteine to its phenylalanine, the CDR3 spans 15 amino acids. Only CDR3 DNA is held: 45 bases, read in frame from base 1. The entry originates in a study of cytomegalovirus exposure and HLA in healthy donors (dated by TCRdb to 2016 to 2017). With regard to the full study: In an earlier analysis of some 550 of the donors, around 290 Gb of sequence data and about 110 million unique TCR beta sequences from approximately 180 million T cells were reported. Approximately 300 gigabases of sequencing data and around 85 million unique TCR sequences made up an early release that covered nearly 650 HLA-typed donors. Of the 300 to 450 genotyped donors, 65% to 90% fell in the genetic ancestry cluster associated with self-reported Caucasian donors. The study aimed to test whether signatures of past pathogen exposure could be identified by cataloging public T cell receptors. The study profiled the T cell repertoires of hundreds of subjects by immunosequencing and related them to cytomegalovirus serostatus. A separate validation cohort of more than 100 different subjects was used in addition to the roughly 700-subject first cohort. The study combined high-throughput TCR immunosequencing, statistical association of individual TCRs with disease status, and machine learning to predict cytomegalovirus infection status. To study patterns of TCR occurrence, a later analysis re-analyzed previously published TCR beta repertoires from several hundred donors and added high-resolution HLA genotyping. Rather than using new phenotypic data, the later analysis identified candidate immune exposures from TCR beta sequences and from how often those sequences occurred across donors. In an earlier analysis of 550 to 700 of the donors, high-throughput TCR beta sequencing was used to judge whether each TCR beta V gene segment behaved as functional or pseudogenic. Donor age, sex, ethnicity and CMV serostatus were compiled alongside the repertoire data. A later genetic analysis used genome-wide SNP genotypes for about three fifths of the 666 donors, treating that subset as a discovery cohort. All discovery cohort repertoires had been generated using a single sequencing platform. HLA typing covered class I and class II loci at four-digit resolution. The number of donors typed differed by locus, with 629-630 for A, B, C, DRB1 and DQB1, roughly 520 for DQA1, over 600 for DPA1, and under 490 for DPB1. Because of strong linkage in the cohort, roughly five DR-DQ haplotypes were treated as single units for association and clustering. On average, around 230,000 unique TCR beta nucleotide sequences were sequenced per donor among roughly 430 genotyped donors of the cohort, with around 19% of those sequences being non-productive.

In total, 666 healthy bone marrow donors made up the cohort. All cohort members were sampled while nominally healthy, although unrecorded immune exposures were likely present. The donor tested CMV seronegative, placing the donor among the 350 or so seronegative members of the cohort. A peripheral blood sample was provided by each donor, and peripheral blood mononuclear cells were used for TCR beta sequencing. The Qiagen DNeasy Blood Extraction Kit was used to extract genomic DNA from the blood cell samples. Libraries were prepared through the immunoSEQ multiplex PCR assay. For the multiplex PCR, a mixture combining 60 forward primers for TCR Vbeta segments and 13 reverse primers for TCR Jbeta segments was used. The CDR3 region of rearranged TCR beta genes was amplified from genomic DNA by a multiplex PCR assay. On the Illumina HiSeq System, the amplified TCR beta libraries were sequenced as 87-base-pair reads. The authors' pipeline ran thus. A later analysis counted around 72 million unique TCR beta chains across the 640 or so repertoires, and 9 million to 14 million of these chains were shared by at least two donors. Raw reads were error-corrected and collapsed into unique sequences by a nearest-neighbor algorithm in which closely related sequences were merged to remove PCR and sequencing errors. CDR3 sequences were aligned to IMGT reference sequences to assign V, D and J gene segments. For a sequence to be retained, at least a six-nucleotide match to both a V gene segment and a J gene segment was required. A rearrangement counted as productive if the CDR3 had no stop codons and remained in frame with V and J, and every other rearrangement counted as non-productive. Following IMGT convention, CDR3 was defined as the stretch from the second conserved V-encoded cysteine to the conserved J-encoded phenylalanine. Sequences without an unambiguous match to a single V gene segment were excluded from the earlier analysis of approximately 600 of the donors. An earlier analysis of 450 to 650 of the donors called V segments functional above 56.7% productive rearrangements and segregating when the between-donor standard deviation exceeded 5%. A statistical classification framework was built for diagnosing cytomegalovirus status from the catalog of TCR beta chain sequences. V and J gene assignment, in a later analysis, came from comparing TCR nucleotide sequences with IMGT/GENE-DB human TR gene sequences. A later analysis assigned CDR3 sequences and most-parsimonious VDJ recombination scenarios with the TCRdist pipeline. A later analysis defined each TCR beta chain by its CDR3 amino acid sequence plus V-gene family, and excluded reads lacking a unique V-gene family. To address suspected cross-contamination and a sequencing artifact, a later analysis removed approximately 600 highly shared, low-generation-probability nucleotide sequences. In a later analysis, a clonal expansion index for each public chain was calculated from normalized within-repertoire ranks of inferred template counts. A later analysis computed generation probabilities with a VDJ recombination model fitted to out-of-frame rearrangements, and checked the results against IGoR. Hypergeometric tests were used in a later analysis to score TCR-TCR, TCR-HLA and TCR-CMV co-occurrence, with a repertoire-size bias correction applied to the TCR pairs. False discovery rates were estimated in a later analysis by permuting HLA or CMV assignments 20 times. In a later analysis, co-occurring TCRs were grouped using DBSCAN, with TCRdist sequence similarity added in when clustering inside HLA-allele-positive subsets. Co-occurrence clustering excluded repertoires with fewer than 30,000 or more than 120,000 public chains, plus five with anomalous nucleotide sharing. As stored in TCRdb, this immuneACCESS dataset retains in-frame rearrangements with V and J assigned. A fraction of the clones does not appear; measured against another copy, unresolved V genes explain less than half of the discrepancy, and the remainder lacks a known reason. The V and J calls and clone size were taken over from that table, and D and trimming were inferred from the DNA. The sample profile shows 150,000 to 190,000 clones; around 72% of them were found once. Around 1.5% of the sample belongs to the ten largest clones.

Study-level results and caveats: A few of the identified cytomegalovirus-associated TCR beta chains were confirmed in vitro to be specific for cytomegalovirus antigens. In a later analysis, the rate of TCR association differed among HLA loci, with DRB1 alleles having the most associated TCRs and HLA-C alleles having the fewest. According to a later analysis, most CMV-associated TCR beta chains appeared to be HLA-restricted, and the HLA associations seemed to be driven largely by CMV exposure. Because HLA typing was missing for some donors at each locus, association tests included only the typed subset. In a later genetic analysis, a missense DCLRE1C variant was associated with V-gene and J-gene trimming of TCR beta chains, and the association was replicated in an independent cohort. It was suggested by the authors that the approach could potentially be generalized to other disease states and immunological phenotypes. Sequencing depth was assumed to be roughly uniform across donors in the presence/absence analyses, though that assumption may not hold. In a later analysis, HLA-associated TCR beta chains were found to be more clonally expanded and to have lower generation probabilities than equally common non-associated chains. The only immune exposure information available for the cohort was CMV serostatus. A further reported finding was that TCR beta sequences accurately predicted the HLA-A and HLA-B alleles for most subjects in the first cohort. The study listed around 160 TCR beta chains as associated with cytomegalovirus. Some IMGT-functional V segments, including TRBV6-2 and TRBV6-3, could not be distinguished by the 87-base-pair reads and were therefore excluded. The sequencing pipeline was judged likely to have produced a cluster of highly shared sequence variants as a technical artifact. When HLA alleles, especially DR and DQ, strongly co-occurred, attributing TCR associations to individual alleles was difficult. A later genetic analysis reported fewer N-insertions in productive TCRs among donors in an Asian-associated ancestry cluster than the approximately 700-donor mean. Linkage disequilibrium might explain the correlated functional status among segregating V segments, but an unknown experimental factor could not be excluded. Most TCR sequences were seen in very few donors, while some public TCRs were found in many individuals. At a false discovery rate of 0.05, a later analysis linked 15,000 to 20,000 TCR beta sequences to specific HLA alleles. Because counts were too low, under 20 rarely observed V segments, including chromosome 9 orphons, were left out of the earlier analysis of approximately 500 of the donors. In a later analysis, several top co-occurrence clusters were reported to appear linked to parvovirus B19, influenza, CMV and Epstein-Barr virus. Only TCR beta chains were sequenced in this cohort, and the absence of alpha or paired-chain data limited detectable features. The classifier was reported to diagnose cytomegalovirus status with high specificity and sensitivity in both the original and validation cohorts. In an earlier analysis of more than 450 of the donors, most TCR beta V segments were observed in productive rearrangements about 87% or about 30% of the time, broadly matching IMGT annotations.

This TCR was recovered from a man aged 18 to 29 in good health and CMV-seronegative. Sequencing was performed on PBMCs. The rearrangement joined TRBV6-5 to TRBJ1-5; matching of 5 bases hints at TRBD1 as the D gene. This receptor has the CDR3 CGSRRWDSSNQPQHF. The sequence in DNA is TGTGGCAGCCGCCGATGGGACTCTAGCAATCAGCCCCAGCATTTT.